The 14 T cell receptor beta chains reported below all come from one sample, sequenced in a study of brain T cells in children with intractable seizures. The time point: blood from clinic visit 5 months post-surgery; TSC patient then seizure free. The assay was immunoSEQ multiplex PCR, and TCRdb's table has in-frame clones only and misses some. This table holds about 340,000 clones, over 85% found once. Material: peripheral blood, obtained approximately 5 months after surgery. The receptors originated from a boy under two years old with tuberous sclerosis and intractable seizures.

The chain joins TRBV30 to TRBJ1-2; possibly TRBD1 for D (6 bases). Between the trimmed V and J ends, which lost 5 bases and 4 bases, there was a span of 14 bases. The length of the CDR3 is 13 residues. Germline V gene data show CDR1 as GTSNPN and CDR2 as SVGIG (reference sequence). CDR3 nucleotide sequence: TGTGCCTGGGAGGGCAAACAGGGCTATGGCTACACCTTC. Translating gives CAWEGKQGYGYTF.

As regards this clone: In the same sample, other DNA sequences code for this CDR3. The rearrangement uses TRBV11-2 and TRBJ1-4; D gene unclear. Germline CDR1 reads SGHAT; CDR2 reads FQNNGV. V dropped 3 bases and J dropped 7 bases, with 3 bases sitting between them. The CDR3 runs to 11 residues. The CDR3: CASSFGEKLFF. DNA for the CDR3: TGTGCCAGCAGCTTTGGTGAAAAACTGTTTTTT. Complete variable domain (other parts from reference TRBV11-2 and TRBJ1-4): EAGVAQSPRYKIIEKRQSVAFWCNPISGHATLYWYQQILGQGPKLLIQFQNNGVVDDSQLPKDRFSAERLKGVDSTLKIQPAKLEDSAVYLCASSFGEKLFFGSGTQLSVL.

J is TRBJ2-3 and V is TRBV3-1 (or the pseudogene TRBV3-2); D is unresolved. Trimming removed 4 bases at V and 2 bases at J, with 22 bases between. Per germline, CDR1 LGHDT and CDR2 YNNKEL (reference sequence). This CDR3 contains 18 residues. The CDR3: CASSPYDLGPPSTDTQYF. The CDR3, as DNA: TGTGCCAGCAGCCCGTACGACCTCGGACCTCCATCCACAGATACGCAGTATTTT.

This clone was found once. The V gene is TRBV27, the J gene TRBJ2-7; TRBD2 agrees at 8 bases. CDR1 is MNHEY, CDR2 SMNVEV, per germline (reference sequence). The CDR3 has 16 residues. Trimming cost V 3 bases and J 1 base; bases outside gene matches: 8. Written as DNA, the CDR3 is TGTGCCAGCAGTTTTTCCGGGACTAGTGGTTCCTACGAGCAGTACTTC. Amino acids: CASSFSGTSGSYEQYF.

Points on this clone: Other DNA sequences within the sample encode an identical CDR3. The J gene is TRBJ1-2, the V gene TRBV2, with 9 bases identical to TRBD1. The CDR3 consists of 12 residues. J lost 4 bases, V lost 6 bases, and 0 bases had no gene match. CDR1 is SNHLY, CDR2 FYNNEI, per germline. The CDR3 sequence: CASRTGGYGYTF. The CDR3 DNA follows: TGTGCCAGCAGGACAGGGGGCTATGGCTACACCTTC.

About this clone: A read error is possible here, since a much larger clone lies one base away. The chain is built from TRBV5-1 and TRBJ2-7; 11 nucleotides line up with TRBD1. The CDR3 has 14 residues. Germline CDR1 and CDR2: SGHRS and YFSETQ. V shed 3 bases and J 2 bases; nucleotides not matched to a gene: 1. CDR3 residues: CASSSGQGAYEQYF. In nucleotides, the CDR3 is TGCGCCAGCAGCTCGGGACAGGGGGCCTACGAGCAGTACTTC. The complete variable domain, with remaining parts taken from reference TRBV5-1 and TRBJ2-7, reads KAGVTQTPRYLIKTRGQQVTLSCSPISGHRSVSWYQQTPGQGLQFLFEYFSETQRNKGNFPGRFSGRQFSNSRSEMNVSTLELGDSALYLCASSSGQGAYEQYFGPGTRLTVT.

The rearrangement joins TRBV5-1 to TRBJ1-1; 7 bases map to TRBD1. The V gene's germline CDR1 is SGHRS and CDR2 YFSETQ. Unmatched junction bases numbered 7, after V lost 4 bases and J lost 7 bases. This CDR3 contains 13 residues. DNA for the CDR3: TGCGCCAGCAGCACAAGACAGGGCATTGAAGCTTTCTTT. Its protein is CASSTRQGIEAFF.

This chain connects TRBV18 to TRBJ2-7; the D call may be TRBD1 or TRBD2 (7 bases each). The CDR3 totals 14 residues. With 4 bases removed from V and 3 bases from J, the gap between germline ends came to 13 bases. Germline V CDR1 and CDR2: KGHSH, LQKENI. In DNA, the CDR3 is TGTGCCAGCTCACTCGAGCGGGACAGCTACGAGCAGTACTTC. It encodes CASSLERDSYEQYF.

The chain links TRBV5-4 to TRBJ2-1; no clear D gene. Germline-derived CDR1 and CDR2 are SGHNT and YYREEE (reference sequence). The CDR3 is 14 residues long. The V end was cut by 1 base, the J end by 7 bases, with 12 bases between. The CDR3 loop reads CASSLFTPRNEQFF. The CDR3 DNA sequence: TGTGCCAGCAGCTTGTTCACCCCTCGTAATGAGCAGTTCTTC.

This rearrangement joins TRBV5-8 to TRBJ1-4; TRBD1 matches at 9 bases. This CDR3 comprises 14 residues. Looked up from germline, CDR1 is SGHTS and CDR2 is YDEGEE. V was clipped by 4 bases and J by 6 bases; unmatched bases: 4. The CDR3: CASSAGQGDEKLFF. The CDR3 DNA sequence: TGTGCCAGCAGCGCGGGACAGGGTGATGAAAAACTGTTTTTT. Combining the CDR3 with reference TRBV5-8 and TRBJ1-4 gives the whole variable domain EAGVTQSPTHLIKTRGQQATLRCSPISGHTSVYWYQQALGLGLQFLLWYDEGEERNRGNFPPRFSGRQFPNYSSELNVNALELEDSALYLCASSAGQGDEKLFFGSGTQLSVL.

The chain joins TRBV28 to TRBJ2-5; 8 bases are shared with TRBD2. Germline V gene sequence: CDR1 MDHEN, CDR2 SYDVKM. This CDR3 comprises 12 residues. V lost 5 bases to trimming and J lost 5 bases; unmatched junction nucleotides: 1. The CDR3 sequence: CASSSGGETQYF. As DNA, the CDR3 is TGTGCCAGCAGTAGCGGGGGTGAGACCCAGTACTTC.

The chain carries TRBV11-2 and TRBJ1-4; unclear D gene. CDR1 is SGHAT, CDR2 FQNNGV, per germline. The CDR3 length is 15 residues. Trimming removed 7 bases at V and 5 bases at J, with 17 bases between. The CDR3 DNA reads as TGTGCCAGCACCCCTTCATACGTAGAGAATGAAAAACTGTTTTTT. Amino acids: CASTPSYVENEKLFF.

J is TRBJ2-1 and V is TRBV4-1, with 7 bases fitting TRBD2. This CDR3 has 15 amino acids. CDR1 MGHRA and CDR2 YSYEKL come from the germline V gene. With 4 bases clipped from V and 0 bases from J, the junction kept 3 bases outside the gene matches. The DNA of the CDR3 is TGCGCCAGCAGCCTCGGGGGGAGCTCCTACAATGAGCAGTTCTTC. It is translated as CASSLGGSSYNEQFF.

V usage is TRBV13 and J usage is TRBJ1-2, with D possibly matching TRBD1 (5 bases). V gave up 2 bases and J gave up 8 bases, with 9 bases separating them. This CDR3 has 12 amino acids. CDR1 and CDR2 (germline): PRHDT, FYEKMQ (reference sequence). The CDR3 protein is CASSLQGRGYTF. For the CDR3, the DNA is TGTGCCAGCAGCTTACAGGGAAGAGGCTACACCTTC.